Given below is one T cell receptor beta chain in context. A minimum of 6.5 million PBMCs was isolated per sample. Through a sample-barcoded 5' primer and a J-beta primer mix, a second PCR was run for roughly 6 to 12 cycles. TCRdb itself ran the 5' RACE reads through MiXCR, one entry per CDR3 protein. The table lists about 560,000 distinct CDR3 sequences, roughly a quarter of them singletons, with approximately 4% in the top ten. This sample was taken from a study of blood T cells in healthy people across ages. These same data were also listed under a study on T cells of mothers and their children.

Sequencing used blood. The clonotype originates from a boy aged 2 to 10 in good health.

The CDR3, as DNA: TGCAGTGCTAGAGGGGGCGGGCCCGATCCCTACGAGCAGTACTTC. The encoded protein is CSARGGGPDPYEQYF. The rearrangement links TRBV20-1 to TRBJ2-7; TRBD1 or TRBD2 may be the D gene (5 bases each). Per the germline V gene, CDR1 is DFQATT and CDR2 is SNEGSKA (reference sequence). Trimming removed 1 base at V and 2 bases at J, with 15 bases between. This CDR3 is built from 15 residues.